These 27 T cell receptor beta chains share one sample of origin, sequenced in a study of T cell clonality in common variable immunodeficiency. Sequencing was performed with immunoSEQ multiplex PCR; in TCRdb, only in-frame clones are kept and a portion is missing. The specimen has some 39,000 clones, none found just once. Sequences were obtained from peripheral blood mononuclear cells. The receptors were sampled from a person aged 18 to 70 in good health.

This clone came up many times. CDR3 sequence reads: CASSSFDRGRGGYTF. CDR3 DNA (partial): TGTGCCAGCAGCTCGTTTGACAGGGGGCGAGGTGGC. The chain is built from TRBV5-4 and TRBJ1-2, with 10 positions matching TRBD1. The CDR3 end falls 3 residues outside the read, so it is completed with the germline J gene. Per the germline V gene, CDR1 is SGHNT and CDR2 is YYREEE (reference sequence). V trimming: 3 bases; J trimming: 7 bases; junction bases outside the gene matches: 9. This CDR3 contains 15 residues.

This clone appeared a few times. The read halts 3 residues ahead of the CDR3 end, with the missing end drawn from the germline J gene. This chain joins TRBV19 and TRBJ1-2; 7 bases are shared with TRBD1. Germline lookup yields CDR1 LNHDA and CDR2 SQIVND (reference sequence). The CDR3 covers 13 residues. The CDR3 sequence is CASSRDRLYDYTF. The sequenced CDR3 bases are TGTGCCAGTAGTAGGGACAGACTCTACGAC.

The sample holds many counts of this clone. The read is 3 residues too short to cover the CDR3 end, so that end is filled in from the germline J gene. The chain employs TRBV7-9 and TRBJ2-7, with D maybe TRBD1 (6 bases). V was shortened by 5 bases and J by 2 bases, with 10 bases between the two germline ends. The germline V gene has CDR1 SEHNR and CDR2 FQNEAQ (reference sequence). The CDR3 length is 13 residues. The CDR3 bases that were read are TGTGCCAGCAGCAGGGGGTCCACCTACGAG. It codes for CASSRGSTYE. In full, the CDR3 reads CASSRGSTYEQYF.

This clone occurred many times. The read ends 3 residues before the CDR3 terminus; that terminus is restored from the germline J gene. The J gene is TRBJ2-1, the V gene TRBV24-1; tentatively, D is TRBD1 (6 bases). Germline V gene data show CDR1 as KGHDR and CDR2 as SFDVKD. V dropped 7 bases and J dropped 3 bases, with 12 bases sitting between them. The CDR3 runs 14 residues. The CDR3 here is CATSLGGNYNEQFF. CDR3 DNA (partial): TGTGCCACCAGCCTAGGGGGAAACTACAATGAG.

The sample holds many counts of this clone. From the germline J gene comes the end of the CDR3, since the read stops 3 residues before it. The V gene is TRBV20-1, the J gene TRBJ2-7; 7 positions match TRBD2. Germline values: CDR1 DFQATT, CDR2 SNEGSKA (reference sequence). There are 12 residues in the CDR3. The V and J ends lost 6 bases and 3 bases, in that order; junction bases with no gene match: 5. The DNA read from the CDR3 is TGCAGTGCAGCAAGGACTAGCTACGAG. Encoded protein: CSAARTSYE. The CDR3 reads in full as CSAARTSYEQYF.

This clone was observed many times. The read is 3 residues too short to cover the CDR3 end, so that end is filled in from the germline J gene. The V gene is TRBV19, the J gene TRBJ2-1, with TRBD1 as a possible D gene (6 bases). CDR3 size: 15 residues. CDR1 LNHDA and CDR2 SQIVND come from the germline V gene (reference sequence). V lost 3 bases and J lost 3, with 12 bases in between. The sequenced CDR3 bases are TGTGCCAGTAGTATCGGACAGCCCTTCTACAATGAG. Its translation: CASSIGQPFYNE. In full, the CDR3 is CASSIGQPFYNEQFF.

This clone showed up many times. The read gets to within 3 residues of the CDR3 end, and the germline J gene fills in the rest. The chain couples TRBV6-2 or TRBV6-3 to TRBJ1-5, with D possibly being TRBD1 (6 bases). This CDR3 comprises 15 residues. Germline CDR1 reads MNHEY; CDR2 reads SVGEGT. Trimming cost V 5 bases and J 5 bases, with 16 bases left between them. Partial CDR3 DNA: TGTGCCAGCAGTCGTACGGGACACGGAGATCAGCCC. It is translated as CASSRTGHGDQP. The entire CDR3 protein is CASSRTGHGDQPQHF.

This clone turned up a few times. Coverage ceases 3 residues before the CDR3 finishes, and the germline J gene fills in the end. The rearrangement uses TRBV13 and TRBJ1-1, with 8 bases fitting TRBD1. CDR3 length: 14 amino acids. The germline V gene has CDR1 PRHDT and CDR2 FYEKMQ (reference sequence). Losses at the gene ends were 5 bases for V and 2 bases for J; bases not matched to a gene: 4. The CDR3: CASSGQGGNTEAFF. The DNA read from the CDR3 is TGTGCCAGCAGCGGACAGGGAGGTAACACTGAA.

This clone was counted at least ten times. The missing CDR3 end, 3 residues past where the read stops, is filled in from the germline J gene. This sequence joins TRBV5-1 and TRBJ2-7; tentatively, D is TRBD2 (5 bases). The germline V and J ends were trimmed by 4 bases and 2 bases, with 13 bases remaining between them. The CDR3 is 14 residues long. Germline V gives CDR1 SGHRS, CDR2 YFSETQ. The CDR3 protein is CASSLMSGTYEQYF. Partial CDR3 DNA: TGCGCCAGCAGCCTTATGTCGGGGACCTACGAG.

This clone is judged medium-sized. The read stops 3 residues short of the end of the CDR3; the missing end is completed from the germline J gene. The chain has TRBV10-1 and TRBJ2-2; 9 bases agree with TRBD2. Germline assignment: CDR1 WNHNN and CDR2 SYGVQD (reference sequence). The CDR3 contains 17 residues. J was trimmed by 5 bases and V by 6 bases; bases with no gene match: 13. The CDR3 reads CASSRDSGGITTGELFF. CDR3 DNA, as far as it was read: TGCGCCAGCAGCCGGGATAGCGGGGGTATCACTACCGGGGAG.

Many counts were recorded for this clone. The CDR3 goes on 3 residues after the read ends, and that part is filled in from the germline J gene. V and J are TRBV18 and TRBJ1-4; no firm D call. V shed 0 bases and J shed 0 bases, with 5 bases lying between them. Per the germline V gene, CDR1 is KGHSH and CDR2 is LQKENI. The CDR3 length is 15 residues. CDR3 DNA (partial): TGTGCCAGCTCACCACCGAGGGCAACTAATGAAAAA. As protein: CASSPPRATNEK. The entire CDR3 protein is CASSPPRATNEKLFF.

This clone was observed a few times. The read comes to an end 3 residues before the CDR3 does, leaving the germline J gene to fill in the end. J is TRBJ2-2 and V is TRBV6-2 or TRBV6-3, with D possibly TRBD1 on 5 matching bases. The CDR3 is made up of 13 amino acids. Germline V gene lookup returns CDR1 MNHEY and CDR2 SVGEGT. The CDR3 loop reads CASSYSDTGTLFF. The sequenced part of the CDR3 DNA is TGTGCCAGCAGTTACTCGGACACAGGTACG.

In the case of this clone: The read ends 3 residues shy of where the CDR3 ends; the end is completed using the germline J gene. The chain links TRBV2 to TRBJ2-1; TRBD1 is a possible D gene (6 bases). The CDR3 has 16 amino acids. The V end was cut by 5 bases, the J end by 6 bases, with 20 bases between. CDR1 is SNHLY, CDR2 FYNNEI, per germline. The sequenced CDR3 bases are TGTGCCAGCAGTCCAACGCCCCAGGACAGTGTCAATGAG. Protein product: CASSPTPQDSVNE. The whole CDR3 sequence reads CASSPTPQDSVNEQFF.

This clone appeared many times. The observed sequence ends 3 residues before the CDR3 terminus, with the missing tail filled in from the germline J gene. The chain links TRBV7-3 to TRBJ2-3; 8 bases map to TRBD1. This CDR3 is 13 amino acids long. Germline V gene lookup returns CDR1 SGHTA and CDR2 FQGTGA. CDR3 DNA (partial): TGTGCCAGCAGCTCAAGAGGACAGGGAACG. Translated, it gives CASSSRGQGT. The CDR3 reads in full as CASSSRGQGTQYF.

This clone was counted ten times or more. Sequencing ends 3 residues short of the CDR3 end; the germline J gene provides the rest. The J gene is TRBJ2-2, the V gene TRBV7-3; the D gene is possibly TRBD2 (6 bases). Germline lookup yields CDR1 SGHTA and CDR2 FQGTGA. V dropped 1 base and J dropped 5 bases, with 11 bases sitting between them. This CDR3 contains 15 residues. The sequenced CDR3 bases are TGTGCCAGCAGCTTAATTGGGGGGAGTACCGGGGAG. Translated, it gives CASSLIGGSTGE. The full CDR3 reads CASSLIGGSTGELFF.

This clone was picked up many times. The read falls 3 residues short of the CDR3 end, and the missing part is taken from the germline J gene. The rearrangement uses TRBV6-1 and TRBJ1-5; weak D call: TRBD1 (6 bases). This CDR3 comprises 14 residues. Germline lookup yields CDR1 MNHNS and CDR2 SASEGT. Between the trimmed V and J ends, which lost 4 bases and 6 bases, there was a span of 13 bases. CDR3 protein: CASSGGLGGQPQHF. The part of the CDR3 DNA that was read is TGTGCCAGCAGTGGGGGCCTAGGGGGTCAGCCC.

This clone was counted ten times or more. The read ends 3 residues before the CDR3 terminus; that terminus is restored from the germline J gene. J is TRBJ1-1 and V is TRBV30; D may be TRBD1 (5 bases). The V gene's germline CDR1 is GTSNPN and CDR2 SVGIG (reference sequence). The V and J ends lost 1 base and 4 bases respectively, with 25 bases between them. The CDR3 is 18 residues long. CDR3 DNA, as far as it was read: TGTGCCTGGAGTGGAGGACGTTATTCGGGACTCCCGATCACTGAA. Translated: CAWSGGRYSGLPITE. The entire CDR3 sequence reads CAWSGGRYSGLPITEAFF.

This clone came up many times. The CDR3 end is not reached by the read, which stops 3 residues before it; the germline J gene fills it in. The chain employs TRBV30 and TRBJ1-2; D uncertain. This CDR3 spans 12 amino acids. Germline V gene sequence: CDR1 GTSNPN, CDR2 SVGIG (reference sequence). Incomplete CDR3 DNA: TGTGCCTGGAGTGTACGGGGAAGCGGC. This sequence encodes CAWSVRGSG. The entire CDR3 protein reads CAWSVRGSGYTF. Supplemented by reference TRBV30 and TRBJ1-2, the full variable domain reads SQTIHQWPATLVQPVGSPLSLECTVEGTSNPNLYWYRQAAGRGLQLLFYSVGIGQISSEVPQNLSASRPQDRQFILSSKKLLLSDSGFYLCAWSVRGSGYTFGSGTRLTVV.

This clone occurred many times. Coverage ceases 3 residues before the CDR3 finishes, and the germline J gene fills in the end. The chain employs TRBV6-2 or TRBV6-3 and TRBJ2-7, with 11 bases aligning to TRBD2. Germline V gene lookup returns CDR1 MNHEY and CDR2 SVGEGT. This CDR3 contains 15 residues. V lost 6 bases, J lost 4 bases, and 8 bases stayed unmatched. The sequenced part of the CDR3 DNA is TGTGCCAGCAGCTCCCCTACTAGCGGGAGTTACGAG. This sequence encodes CASSSPTSGSYE. The CDR3 reads in full as CASSSPTSGSYEQYF.

At least ten counts were recorded for this clone. Read coverage stops 3 residues before the CDR3 terminus; the germline J gene supplies the remainder. The gene calls are TRBV6-2 or TRBV6-3 and TRBJ2-1; D may be TRBD2 (6 bases). Deletions cut 7 bases from V and 9 bases from J, with 19 bases between. This CDR3 region has 14 residues. The germline V gene has CDR1 MNHEY and CDR2 SVGEGT. CDR3 amino acids: CASKRGTSRVEQFF. The CDR3 bases that were read are TGTGCCAGCAAGAGGGGTACTAGCCGGGTTGAG.

This clone turned up a few times. The DNA read from the CDR3 is TGTGCCAGCAGTCCGGACAGGGTGAATGAG. Residues: CASSPDRVNE. Given in full, the CDR3 is CASSPDRVNEQFF. The rearrangement joins TRBV2 to TRBJ2-1; 8 bases are shared with TRBD1. The CDR3 extends 3 residues past the end of the read, so its final part is completed from the germline J gene. The CDR3 consists of 13 residues. Trimming removed 5 bases from V and 7 bases from J; junction bases left unmatched: 4. From germline, CDR1 is SNHLY and CDR2 FYNNEI.

As for this clone: The junction shows a germline mismatch at one end, possibly a read error. The read finishes 3 residues shy of the CDR3 end, and the germline J gene is used to complete it. The chain employs TRBV6-2 or TRBV6-3 and TRBJ2-3, with 7 positions matching TRBD2. The CDR3 extends over 16 amino acids. Germline V gene lookup returns CDR1 MNHEY and CDR2 SVGEGT. This chain's CDR3 is CASRYSGLSSTDTQYF. The sequenced part of the CDR3 DNA is TGTGCCAGCCGTTATTCGGGACTATCTTCCACAGATACG.

The table lists this clone with many counts. The part of the CDR3 DNA that was read is TGTGCCAGCAGTTTGTCAATGCGCTACGAG. This codes for CASSLSMRYE. The complete CDR3 protein is CASSLSMRYEQYF. V and J are TRBV28 and TRBJ2-7; D gene uncertain. Coverage ceases 3 residues before the CDR3 finishes, and the germline J gene fills in the end. The V end lost 3 bases, the J end lost 3 bases, and 9 bases lay between the germline ends. From germline, CDR1 is MDHEN and CDR2 SYDVKM. There are 13 residues in the CDR3.

Sample share makes this clone medium-sized. CDR3 loop: CASSHGQGAFEQFF. The sequenced CDR3 bases are TGTGCCAGTAGTCATGGACAGGGGGCCTTTGAG. The V and J genes are TRBV19 and TRBJ2-1, with 11 bases identical to TRBD1. The CDR3 extends 3 residues past the end of the read, so its final part is completed from the germline J gene. CDR1 and CDR2 (germline): LNHDA, SQIVND (reference sequence). This CDR3 comprises 14 residues. V gave up 5 bases and J gave up 9 bases; unmatched junction bases: 6.

This clone has a count of ten or more. The read is 3 residues too short to cover the CDR3 end, so that end is filled in from the germline J gene. The chain couples TRBV19 to TRBJ2-7; TRBD2 matches 11 bases. The germline gives CDR1 LNHDA, CDR2 SQIVND (reference sequence). V trimming: 3 bases; J trimming: 3 bases; junction bases outside the gene matches: 16. The CDR3 runs to 19 residues. Incomplete CDR3 DNA: TGTGCCAGTAGTATGGCCGGAACTAGCGGGAGCGCTGGGTTCTACGAG. Translating it yields CASSMAGTSGSAGFYE. The complete CDR3 sequence is CASSMAGTSGSAGFYEQYF.

There are many counts of this clone. The CDR3 is cut off 3 residues early in the read; its end comes from the germline J gene. The rearrangement joins TRBV5-1 to TRBJ2-7; D is undetermined. Per the germline V gene, CDR1 is SGHRS and CDR2 is YFSETQ. The CDR3 covers 13 residues. V lost 4 bases and J lost 1, with 9 bases in between. The covered CDR3 bases are TGCGCCAGCAGCCCCCTTTCTTCCTACGAG. It yields the protein CASSPLSSYE. The complete CDR3 protein is CASSPLSSYEQYF.

With regard to this clone: The sequence runs out 3 residues before the end of the CDR3; the remainder is reconstructed from the germline J gene. The gene calls are TRBV7-9 and TRBJ1-1; possible D gene TRBD1, 5 bases. Germline CDR1 reads SEHNR; CDR2 reads FQNEAQ (reference sequence). CDR3 length: 13 residues. This chain's CDR3 is CASSPRGRASAFF. The DNA read from the CDR3 is TGTGCCAGCAGCCCTAGGGGAAGGGCGAGC. Looking up the rest from reference TRBV7-9 and TRBJ1-1 gives the full variable domain: DTGVSQNPRHKITKRGQNVTFRCDPISEHNRLYWYRQTLGQGPEFLTYFQNEAQLEKSRLLSDRFSAERPKGSFSTLEIQRTEQGDSAMYLCASSPRGRASAFFGQGTRLTVV.